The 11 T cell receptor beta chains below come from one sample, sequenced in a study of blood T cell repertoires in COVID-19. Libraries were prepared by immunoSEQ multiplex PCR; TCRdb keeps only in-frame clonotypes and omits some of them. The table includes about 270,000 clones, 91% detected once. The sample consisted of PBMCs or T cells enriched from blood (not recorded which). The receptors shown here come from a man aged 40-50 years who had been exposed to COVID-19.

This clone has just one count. The CDR3 here is CASIKTSFSNEQFF. CDR3 nucleotides: TGTGCCAGCATTAAGACTAGCTTTTCCAATGAGCAGTTCTTC. The rearrangement joins TRBV6-5 to TRBJ2-1; 7 bases align to TRBD2. The CDR3 length is 14 residues. V was pared by 7 bases and J by 6 bases, with 9 bases of the junction left unmatched. Germline V CDR1 and CDR2: MNHEY, SVGAGI.

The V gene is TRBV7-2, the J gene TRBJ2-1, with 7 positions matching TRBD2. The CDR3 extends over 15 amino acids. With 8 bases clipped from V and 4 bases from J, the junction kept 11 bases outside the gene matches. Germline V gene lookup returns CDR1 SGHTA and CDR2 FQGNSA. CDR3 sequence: CASAAPGGPYNEQFF. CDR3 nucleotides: TGTGCCAGCGCAGCCCCGGGAGGACCATACAATGAGCAGTTCTTC.

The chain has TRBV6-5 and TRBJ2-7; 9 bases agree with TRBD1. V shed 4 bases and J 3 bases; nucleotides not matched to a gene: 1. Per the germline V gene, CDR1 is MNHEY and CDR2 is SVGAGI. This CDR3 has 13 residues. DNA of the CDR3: TGTGCCAGCAGTTTGGGACAGGGCTACGAGCAGTACTTC. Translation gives CASSLGQGYEQYF.

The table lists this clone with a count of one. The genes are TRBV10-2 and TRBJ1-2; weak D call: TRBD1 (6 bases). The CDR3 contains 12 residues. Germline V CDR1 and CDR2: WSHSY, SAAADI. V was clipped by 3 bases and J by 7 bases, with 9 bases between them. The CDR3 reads CASSDRTAGYTF. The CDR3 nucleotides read TGCGCCAGCAGTGATAGGACAGCTGGCTACACCTTC.

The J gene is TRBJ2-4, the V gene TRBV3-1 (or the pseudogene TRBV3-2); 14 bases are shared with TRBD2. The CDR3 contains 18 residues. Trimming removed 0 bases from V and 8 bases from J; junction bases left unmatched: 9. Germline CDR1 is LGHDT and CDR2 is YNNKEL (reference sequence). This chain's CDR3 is CASSQDLGTSGSGDIQYF. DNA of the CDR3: TGTGCCAGCAGCCAAGATCTTGGGACTAGCGGGAGTGGGGACATTCAGTACTTC.

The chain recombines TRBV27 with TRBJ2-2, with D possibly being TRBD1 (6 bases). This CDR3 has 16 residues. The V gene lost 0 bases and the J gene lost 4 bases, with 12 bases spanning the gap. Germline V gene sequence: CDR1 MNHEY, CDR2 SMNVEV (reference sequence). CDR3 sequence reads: CASSLSAGVSTGELFF. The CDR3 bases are TGTGCCAGCAGTTTATCGGCAGGGGTGAGCACCGGGGAGCTGTTTTTT.

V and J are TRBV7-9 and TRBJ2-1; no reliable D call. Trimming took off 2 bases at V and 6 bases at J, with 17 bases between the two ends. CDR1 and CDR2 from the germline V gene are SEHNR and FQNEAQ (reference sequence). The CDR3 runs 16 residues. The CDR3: CASSLFLSSAANEQFF. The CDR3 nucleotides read TGTGCCAGCAGCTTATTTTTATCATCGGCGGCCAATGAGCAGTTCTTC.

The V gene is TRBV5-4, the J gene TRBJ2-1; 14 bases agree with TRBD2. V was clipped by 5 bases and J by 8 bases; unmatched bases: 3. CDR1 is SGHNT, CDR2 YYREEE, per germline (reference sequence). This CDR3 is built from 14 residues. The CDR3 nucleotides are TGTGCCAGCAGGCCGGGACTAGCGGGAGATGAGCAGTTCTTC. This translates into CASRPGLAGDEQFF.

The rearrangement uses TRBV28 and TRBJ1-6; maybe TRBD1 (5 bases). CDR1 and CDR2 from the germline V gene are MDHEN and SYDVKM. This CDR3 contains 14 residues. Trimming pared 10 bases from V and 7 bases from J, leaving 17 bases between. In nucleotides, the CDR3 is TGTGCCATCAAAAGGGACTCTGGGAATTCACCCCTCCACTTT. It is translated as CAIKRDSGNSPLHF.

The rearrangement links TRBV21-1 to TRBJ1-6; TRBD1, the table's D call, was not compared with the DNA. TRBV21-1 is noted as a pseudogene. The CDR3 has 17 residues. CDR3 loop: CASSKGSGTEKNSPLHF. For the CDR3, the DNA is TGTGCCAGCAGCAAAGGATCCGGGACAGAGAAAAATTCACCCCTCCACTTT.

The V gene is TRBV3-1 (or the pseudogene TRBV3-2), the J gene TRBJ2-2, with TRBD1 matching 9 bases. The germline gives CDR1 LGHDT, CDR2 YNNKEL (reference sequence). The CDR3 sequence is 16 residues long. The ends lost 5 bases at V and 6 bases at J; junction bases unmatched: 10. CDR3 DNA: TGTGCCAGCAGCAGGATTCCGGGACAGGGTGCCGGGGAGCTGTTTTTT. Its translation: CASSRIPGQGAGELFF.